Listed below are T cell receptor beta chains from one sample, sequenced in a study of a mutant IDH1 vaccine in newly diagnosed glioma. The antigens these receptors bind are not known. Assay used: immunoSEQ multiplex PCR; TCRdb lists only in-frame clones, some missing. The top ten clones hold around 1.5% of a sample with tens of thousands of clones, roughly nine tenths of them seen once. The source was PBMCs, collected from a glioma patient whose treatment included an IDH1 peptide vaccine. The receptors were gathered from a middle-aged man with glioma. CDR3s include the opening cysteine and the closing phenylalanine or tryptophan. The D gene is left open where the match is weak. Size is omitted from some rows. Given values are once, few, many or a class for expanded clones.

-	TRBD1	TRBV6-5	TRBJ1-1	TGTGCCAGCAGTTACTCGGCGACAGGGAACCATTGGGCTTTCTTT	CASSYSATGNHWAFF
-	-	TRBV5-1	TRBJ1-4	TGCGCCAGCAGACGGGACCGATCCCATGAAAAACTGTTTTTT	CASRRDRSHEKLFF
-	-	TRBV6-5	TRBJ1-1	TGTGCCAGCAGTTACTCTCGACAGCACCAATCTGAAGCTTTCTTT	CASSYSRQHQSEAFF
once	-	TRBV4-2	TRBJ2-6	TGTGCCAGCAGCCAAGAAATGACAGCGTCTGGGGCCAACGTCCTGACTTTC	CASSQEMTASGANVLTF
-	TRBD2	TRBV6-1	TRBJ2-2	TGTGCCAGCAGTGATGGCAGACTAGCGGGAGGAATCGGGGAGCTGTTTTTT	CASSDGRLAGGIGELFF
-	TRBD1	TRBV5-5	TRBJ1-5	TGTGCCAGCAGCTTGGGCGGGACAGGAACTCCAGGGCCCCAGCATTTT	CASSLGGTGTPGPQHF
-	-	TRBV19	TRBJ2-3	TGTGCCAGTAGGCCCGGGACGGGGCTCACAGATACGCAGTATTTT	CASRPGTGLTDTQYF
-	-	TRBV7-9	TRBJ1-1	TGTGCCAGCATTCCCTGGTCCGGAGAGAACACTGAAGCTTTCTTT	CASIPWSGENTEAFF
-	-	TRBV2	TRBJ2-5	TGTGCCAGCAGTGTGCAGGGCGAGACCCAGTACTTC	CASSVQGETQYF
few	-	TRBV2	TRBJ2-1	TGTGCCAGCAGTGATAGTGGACTCTCAGATTATAATGAGCAGTTCTTC	CASSDSGLSDYNEQFF
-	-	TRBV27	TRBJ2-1	TGTGCCAGCAGTTTACTTGGGTTTGAGCAGTTCTTC	CASSLLGFEQFF
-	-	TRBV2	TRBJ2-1	TGTGCCAGCAGTGACATGTCTTATTGGGAAGCGAAGATCAACAATGAGCAGTTCTTC	CASSDMSYWEAKINNEQFF
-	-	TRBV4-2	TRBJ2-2	TGTGCCAGCAGCCAAGATTCCTTTGTGGGGAACACCGGGGAGCTGTTTTTT	CASSQDSFVGNTGELFF
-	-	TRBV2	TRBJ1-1	TGTGCCAGCAGTATAGGACAGAGGGAGGCTGAAGCTTTCTTT	CASSIGQREAEAFF
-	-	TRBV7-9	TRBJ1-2	TGTGCCAGCAGCTTAGTACAGGGAGGAGGCTACACCTTC	CASSLVQGGGYTF
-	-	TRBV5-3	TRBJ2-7	TGTGCCAGAATCGTCCGGGACTGGGACTACGAGCAGTACTTC	CARIVRDWDYEQYF
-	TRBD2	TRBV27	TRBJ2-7	TGTGCCAGCAGTTTTGGCGGGGGGGCTTCCTACGAGCAGTACTTC	CASSFGGGASYEQYF
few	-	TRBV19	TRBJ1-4	TGTGCCAGTCGGGACCAGGGAGGAGGTGAAAAACTGTTTTTT	CASRDQGGGEKLFF
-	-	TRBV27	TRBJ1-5	TGTGCCAGCAGTTTTCGGAGAGGCAATCAGCCCCAGCATTTT	CASSFRRGNQPQHF
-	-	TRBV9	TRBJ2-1	TGTGCCAGCAGCGTAGAGACCGGGACCACCTACAATGAGCAGTTCTTC	CASSVETGTTYNEQFF
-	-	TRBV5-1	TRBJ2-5	TGCGCCAGCAGCTCGGACAACCAAGAGACCCAGTACTTC	CASSSDNQETQYF
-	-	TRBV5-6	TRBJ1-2	TGTGCCAGCAGCTTGTTAACAGAGCACTATGGCTACACCTTC	CASSLLTEHYGYTF
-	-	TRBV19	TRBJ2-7	TGTGCCAGTAGTATTGACGGGTACAGCGCCTACGAGCAGTACTTC	CASSIDGYSAYEQYF
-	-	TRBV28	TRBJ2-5	TGTGCCAGCAGTTTCGGATTATCAGGGACCCAGTACTTC	CASSFGLSGTQYF
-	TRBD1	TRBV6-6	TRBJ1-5	TGTGCCAGCAGTTACTCGCGGACAGGTGAGCAGCCCCAGCATTTT	CASSYSRTGEQPQHF
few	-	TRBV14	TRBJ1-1	TGTGCCAGCAGGATTTCAGGTAACACTGAAGCTTTCTTT	CASRISGNTEAFF
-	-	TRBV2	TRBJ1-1	TGTGCCAGCAGAGGGGGTTTCTCTGAAGCTTTCTTT	CASRGGFSEAFF
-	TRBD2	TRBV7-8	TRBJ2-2	TGTGCCAGCAGCTTACAGACTAGCGGGAGCACCGGGGAGCTGTTTTTT	CASSLQTSGSTGELFF
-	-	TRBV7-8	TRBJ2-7	TGTGCCAGCAGCTTACAACTCTCCCAGGGTAGTTACGAGCAGTACTTC	CASSLQLSQGSYEQYF
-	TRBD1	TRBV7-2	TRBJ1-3	TGTGCCAGCAGCTTAAATGTCGGGACAGCGAACTCTGGAAACACCATATATTTT	CASSLNVGTANSGNTIYF
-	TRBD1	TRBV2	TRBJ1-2	TGTGCCAGCGGACAGGGGGCGGGCTACACCTTC	CASGQGAGYTF
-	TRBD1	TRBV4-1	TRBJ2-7	TGCGCCAGCAGCCGAGGACAGGGAAGGGGCGACGAGCAGTACTTC	CASSRGQGRGDEQYF
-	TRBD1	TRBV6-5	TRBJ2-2	TGTGCCAGCAAGGACAGGGTCACCGGGGAGCTGTTTTTT	CASKDRVTGELFF
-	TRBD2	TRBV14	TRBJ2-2	TGTGCCAGCAGCCGACTAGCGGGAGGGCCCTCCGGGGAGCTGTTTTTT	CASSRLAGGPSGELFF
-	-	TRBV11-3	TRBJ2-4	TGTGCCAGCAGCTTATCCAGGGTAGACATTCAGTACTTC	CASSLSRVDIQYF
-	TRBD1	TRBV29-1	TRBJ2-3	TGCAGCGTGGGGACAGGGGAGACAGATACGCAGTATTTT	CSVGTGETDTQYF
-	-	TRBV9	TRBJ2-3	TGTGCCAGCAGAGTGGCGAGAGATGTCACAGATACGCAGTATTTT	CASRVARDVTDTQYF
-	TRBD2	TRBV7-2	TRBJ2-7	TGTGCCAGCAGCTCGGGACTAGCGGTCTACGAGCAGTACTTC	CASSSGLAVYEQYF
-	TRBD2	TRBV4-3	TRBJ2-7	TGCGCCAGCAGCCGGACTAGCGCGAACTCCTACGAGCAGTACTTC	CASSRTSANSYEQYF
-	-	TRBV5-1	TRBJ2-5	TGCGCCAGCAGCCCCGAGGGGGAGACCCAGTACTTC	CASSPEGETQYF
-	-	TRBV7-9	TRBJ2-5	TGTGCCAGCAGCTTAGAACAGGAGACCCAGTACTTC	CASSLEQETQYF
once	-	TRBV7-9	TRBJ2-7	TGTGCCAGCAGCTACGATTTTTACGAGCAGTACTTC	CASSYDFYEQYF
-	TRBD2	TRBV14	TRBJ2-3	TGTGCCAGCAGCCAAGATCGGCCTAGCGGGAACACAGATACGCAGTATTTT	CASSQDRPSGNTDTQYF
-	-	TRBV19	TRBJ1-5	TGTGCCAGTACACGCAGGACAGAAAGGCAGCCCCAGCATTTT	CASTRRTERQPQHF
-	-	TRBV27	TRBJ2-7	TGTGCCAGCAGATGGAGCGGGCCCTCCTACGAGCAGTACTTC	CASRWSGPSYEQYF
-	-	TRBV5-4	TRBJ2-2	TGTGCCAGCAGCTTGGATTTTTATGTGGGGGAGCTGTTTTTT	CASSLDFYVGELFF
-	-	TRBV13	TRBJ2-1	TGTGCCAGCAGCGCCCAGGGCCGGGATGAGCAGTTCTTC	CASSAQGRDEQFF
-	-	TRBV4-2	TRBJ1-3	TGTGCCAGCAGCCGAGAATCTGGGCGGGGCTCCTCTGGAAACACCATATATTTT	CASSRESGRGSSGNTIYF
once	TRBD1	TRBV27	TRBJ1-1	TGTGCCAGCAGTTTAACCCCGGACAGGGCGAGCACTGAAGCTTTCTTT	CASSLTPDRASTEAFF